This T cell receptor (beta chain) was identified during a study of T-cell memory formation after mild COVID-19. Study information: Among the donors, TCR clusters were largely specific to each donor.

A note on this clonotype: What it binds is not known.

Study findings and constraints: Shrinking CD4+ clones resided mostly in CM and EM, and CD8+ ones in EMRA.

V was cut by 6 bases and J by 7 bases, with 16 bases left in between. The CDR3 extends over 14 amino acids. Germline V gene lookup returns CDR1 KGHSH and CDR2 LQKENI. Constant-segment primers and 5'RACE yielded cDNA libraries for TCR alpha and TCR beta, each carrying sample barcodes and UMIs. TCRdb passed the 5' RACE reads through MiXCR, listing each CDR3 protein once. The sample records roughly 250,000 distinct CDR3 sequences, 16% being singletons. The TCR sequence derives from a man aged 18 to 35 who had mild COVID-19 (a few samples of this study predate the infection). Cell type and time point are not known. The V and J genes are TRBV18 and TRBJ1-5, with a possible D match to TRBD1 (5 bases). Material: PBMCs or a T cell subset sorted from them (not recorded which). The CDR3 DNA sequence: TGTGCCAGCTCTCCGACGGGGGGAGAACAGCCCCAGCATTTT. It yields the protein CASSPTGGEQPQHF.